Below are 30 T cell receptor beta chains sequenced from a single sample in a study of cytomegalovirus exposure and HLA in healthy donors. A multiplex PCR was run with 60 Vbeta primers and 13 Jbeta primers. TCRdb's table, derived via immunoSEQ multiplex PCR, lists solely in-frame clones and lacks some. This sample carries around 150,000 clones, approximately 81% of them seen once, and the ten largest clones take 3.5% to 5.5%. The specimen was PBMCs. Receptor source: a woman aged 40 to 50 in good health and CMV-seropositive.

This rearrangement joins TRBV30 to TRBJ2-6, with 9 nucleotides matching TRBD1. Germline V CDR1 and CDR2: GTSNPN, SVGIG (reference sequence). CDR3 length: 13 amino acids. The junction had 0 bases not matched to a gene; V was cut back by 5 bases and J by 4 bases. CDR3 in DNA: TGTGCCTGGGGACAGGGGGGGGCCAACGTCCTGACTTTC. Amino acids: CAWGQGGANVLTF.

The chain has TRBV9 and TRBJ1-4; no clear D. The CDR3 extends over 16 amino acids. Per germline, CDR1 SGDLS and CDR2 YYNGEE. V was shortened by 0 bases and J by 7 bases, with 16 bases between the two germline ends. CDR3: CASSVGGLGLSEKLFF. In DNA form, the CDR3 reads TGTGCCAGCAGCGTAGGAGGGTTAGGTTTAAGTGAAAAACTGTTTTTT. Filled out from reference TRBV9 and TRBJ1-4, the complete variable domain reads DSGVTQTPKHLITATGQRVTLRCSPRSGDLSVYWYQQSLDQGLQFLIQYYNGEERAKGNILERFSAQQFPDLHSELNLSSLELGDSALYFCASSVGGLGLSEKLFFGSGTQLSVL.

The V and J genes are TRBV6-6 and TRBJ2-7; 8 bases are a match to TRBD2. Per the germline V gene, CDR1 is MNHNY and CDR2 is SVGAGI (reference sequence). The CDR3 spans 15 residues. Trimming removed 5 bases from V and 4 bases from J; junction bases left unmatched: 10. The CDR3 sequence is CASSPRPLAAYEQYF. DNA of the CDR3: TGTGCCAGCAGTCCCCGGCCACTAGCGGCATACGAGCAGTACTTC.

This clone was recorded a few times. This rearrangement joins TRBV18 to TRBJ1-1, with 7 bases lining up with TRBD1. The CDR3 is 17 residues long. CDR1 and CDR2 (germline): KGHSH, LQKENI. Trimming cost V 2 bases and J 1 base; bases outside gene matches: 10. As DNA, the CDR3 is TGTGCCAGCTCACCATCACAGGGGCGAACAGGGAACACTGAAGCTTTCTTT. Translating it yields CASSPSQGRTGNTEAFF.

V and J are TRBV4-2 and TRBJ2-3, with 7 bases that match TRBD2. Trimming cost V 2 bases and J 1 base; bases outside gene matches: 3. The CDR3 runs to 15 residues. Germline lookup yields CDR1 LGHNA and CDR2 YNFKEQ. CDR3 residues: CASSQRAGGTDTQYF. In DNA form, the CDR3 reads TGTGCCAGCAGCCAAAGGGCGGGGGGCACAGATACGCAGTATTTT.

This rearrangement joins TRBV5-1 to TRBJ1-6; D may be TRBD1 (6 bases). This CDR3 is built from 14 residues. Germline V gene sequence: CDR1 SGHRS, CDR2 YFSETQ. V dropped 8 bases and J dropped 7 bases, with 16 bases sitting between them. CDR3 nucleotides: TGCGCCAGTCGTCAGGACAGCTTGAATTCACCCCTCCACTTT. Its translation: CASRQDSLNSPLHF.

The V gene is TRBV7-2, the J gene TRBJ2-7, with 7 bases identical to TRBD2. CDR3 length: 17 amino acids. Germline V gene lookup returns CDR1 SGHTA and CDR2 FQGNSA. V shed 2 bases, J shed 2 bases, and the junction held 12 bases outside the gene matches. The CDR3 protein is CASSLSSASGDTYEQYF. In nucleotides, the CDR3 is TGTGCCAGCAGCTTAAGTTCGGCTAGCGGTGATACCTACGAGCAGTACTTC.

V and J are TRBV9 and TRBJ1-5, with D possibly matching TRBD1 (5 bases). With 3 bases removed from V and 6 bases from J, the gap between germline ends came to 13 bases. The CDR3 sequence is 14 residues long. Germline V CDR1 and CDR2: SGDLS, YYNGEE. CDR3 sequence: CASSGGGEGQPQHF. For the CDR3, the DNA is TGTGCCAGCAGCGGCGGAGGGGAGGGTCAGCCCCAGCATTTT.

The V call is TRBV6-5, the J call TRBJ2-1; TRBD2 agrees at 8 bases. J gave up 7 bases and V 6 bases, and 8 bases lay outside the gene matches. This CDR3 is 14 amino acids long. CDR1 is MNHEY, CDR2 SVGAGI, per germline. CDR3 in amino acids: CASSERGGRNEQFF. The CDR3 DNA sequence: TGTGCCAGCAGCGAACGGGGGGGCCGGAATGAGCAGTTCTTC.

This clone was observed a few times. The chain combines TRBV6-5 with TRBJ1-5, with 7 bases matching TRBD1. The CDR3 sequence is 14 residues long. J lost 3 bases, V lost 9 bases, and 8 bases had no gene match. Per germline, CDR1 MNHEY and CDR2 SVGAGI. DNA for the CDR3: TGTGCCAGGACCGACAGGGTCCCCAATCAGCCCCAGCATTTT. Its translation is CARTDRVPNQPQHF.

The CDR3 is CASSQDRGWETQYF. CDR3 sequence (DNA): TGCGCCAGCAGCCAAGATAGGGGGTGGGAGACCCAGTACTTC. The V gene is TRBV4-3, the J gene TRBJ2-5; D is perhaps TRBD1 (6 bases). Between the trimmed V and J ends, which lost 0 bases and 5 bases, there was a span of 10 bases. CDR1 is LGHNA, CDR2 YSLEER, per germline. The CDR3 totals 14 residues.

The chain combines TRBV4-2 with TRBJ2-1; D may be TRBD2 (6 bases). V lost 0 bases to trimming and J lost 7 bases, with 16 bases between them. Per germline, CDR1 LGHNA and CDR2 YNFKEQ. This CDR3 has 16 residues. CDR3 coding DNA: TGTGCCAGCAGCCAAGATCGTAGCGGCTTTGGTAATGAGCAGTTCTTC. Translation gives CASSQDRSGFGNEQFF.

The chain uses TRBV10-3 and TRBJ2-1, with 8 positions matching TRBD2. J lost 2 bases, V lost 7 bases, and 13 bases had no gene match. CDR1 is ENHRY, CDR2 SYGVKD, per germline. CDR3 length: 17 amino acids. For the CDR3, the DNA is TGTGCCATCATCCCAAATTCGGGGGGGCAGCCCTACAATGAGCAGTTCTTC. Protein: CAIIPNSGGQPYNEQFF.

The V gene is TRBV28, the J gene TRBJ2-3, with 11 positions matching TRBD2. V was pared by 3 bases and J by 3 bases, with 8 bases of the junction left unmatched. CDR3 length: 17 amino acids. The germline V gene has CDR1 MDHEN and CDR2 SYDVKM. CDR3 nucleotides: TGTGCCAGCAGTTTGAGTAGCGGGAGGGCCGATACAGATACGCAGTATTTT. This translates into CASSLSSGRADTDTQYF.

This clone has only a few counts. The chain carries TRBV7-3 and TRBJ1-1, with D possibly matching TRBD1 (5 bases). The germline CDR1 and CDR2 sequences are SGHTA and FQGTGA. There are 13 residues in the CDR3. V was pared by 5 bases and J by 7 bases, with 14 bases between. CDR3 coding DNA: TGTGCCAGCAGCCGCAGATCGGGGGGTGAAGCTTTCTTT. Protein: CASSRRSGGEAFF.

This chain links TRBV25-1 with TRBJ2-6; D may be TRBD2 (6 bases). Per germline, CDR1 MGHDK and CDR2 SYGVNS. There are 14 residues in the CDR3. V was shortened by 6 bases and J by 12 bases, with 18 bases between the two germline ends. CDR3 sequence reads: CASRENAGKRVLTF. In DNA, the CDR3 is TGTGCCAGCAGGGAGAACGCGGGGAAACGCGTCCTGACTTTC. The full variable domain, its missing parts supplied by reference TRBV25-1 and TRBJ2-6, is EADIYQTPRYLVIGTGKKITLECSQTMGHDKMYWYQQDPGMELHLIHYSYGVNSTEKGDLSSESTVSRIRTEHFPLTLESARPSHTSQYLCASRENAGKRVLTFGAGSRLTVL.

The CDR3 loop is CAISDMGAHNEQFF. CDR3 nucleotides: TGTGCCATCAGTGATATGGGGGCCCACAATGAGCAGTTCTTC. The rearrangement links TRBV10-3 to TRBJ2-1; tentatively, D is TRBD1 (6 bases). The V and J ends lost 3 bases and 5 bases respectively, with 11 bases between them. CDR1 is ENHRY, CDR2 SYGVKD, per germline. This CDR3 spans 14 amino acids.

The DNA for the CDR3 is TGCAGCGTGCCGACCTCTCCGGGGATAGAGACCCAGTACTTC. This encodes CSVPTSPGIETQYF. The chain is built from TRBV29-1 and TRBJ2-5, with D maybe TRBD2 (5 bases). Trimming removed 6 bases from V and 4 bases from J, with 18 bases in between. The CDR3 contains 14 residues. CDR1 SQVTM and CDR2 ANQGSEA come from the germline V gene.

The gene calls are TRBV28 and TRBJ2-7, with TRBD2 identical over 10 bases. V was pared by 6 bases and J by 2 bases, with 16 bases of the junction left unmatched. Germline V CDR1 and CDR2: MDHEN, SYDVKM. The CDR3 has 18 amino acids. Written as DNA, the CDR3 is TGTGCCAGCAGCCCCCCCCCTAGCGGGGGCCGGGGGGCCTACGAGCAGTACTTC. Translation gives CASSPPPSGGRGAYEQYF.

The rearrangement joins TRBV7-2 to TRBJ1-3; no reliable D call. The CDR3 is 15 residues long. Per the germline V gene, CDR1 is SGHTA and CDR2 is FQGNSA. The V end was cut by 5 bases, the J end by 0 bases, with 11 bases between. CDR3 nucleotides: TGTGCCAGCAGCCAATTCTACCCCTCTGGAAACACCATATATTTT. Protein sequence: CASSQFYPSGNTIYF.

The rearrangement links TRBV5-8 to TRBJ1-4; TRBD1 is a possible D gene (5 bases). Per germline, CDR1 SGHTS and CDR2 YDEGEE. This CDR3 contains 14 residues. The ends were cut back, 4 bases at V and 7 bases at J, with 14 bases in the middle. The CDR3 sequence: CASSPTGRGEKLFF. CDR3 bases: TGTGCCAGCAGCCCTACGGGTAGGGGTGAAAAACTGTTTTTT.

The V call is TRBV28, the J call TRBJ2-7, with 9 bases lining up with TRBD2. Germline CDR1 reads MDHEN; CDR2 reads SYDVKM. V shed 8 bases and J 0 bases; nucleotides not matched to a gene: 8. The CDR3 length is 15 residues. Here the CDR3 DNA reads TGTGCCAGCGAAACTAGCGGGTTTGGCTCCTACGAGCAGTACTTC. This sequence encodes CASETSGFGSYEQYF.

The chain is built from TRBV9 and TRBJ2-3; 7 bases align to TRBD2. This CDR3 spans 15 amino acids. Germline CDR1 SGDLS, CDR2 YYNGEE. The junction had 8 bases not matched to a gene; V was cut back by 4 bases and J by 3 bases. The CDR3 coding sequence is TGTGCCAGCAGCTCATTTACGGGGGGTACAGATACGCAGTATTTT. Its translation is CASSSFTGGTDTQYF.

This clone was detected once. The chain carries TRBV5-1 and TRBJ1-1; D gene unclear. The CDR3 sequence is 14 residues long. The germline CDR1 and CDR2 sequences are SGHRS and YFSETQ. V shed 3 bases and J shed 10 bases, with 19 bases lying between them. The CDR3 sequence is CASSSDGGWERAFF. The CDR3 nucleotides are TGCGCCAGCAGCTCGGACGGCGGCTGGGAGCGAGCTTTCTTT. Together with reference TRBV5-1 and TRBJ1-1, the CDR3 gives the full variable domain: KAGVTQTPRYLIKTRGQQVTLSCSPISGHRSVSWYQQTPGQGLQFLFEYFSETQRNKGNFPGRFSGRQFSNSRSEMNVSTLELGDSALYLCASSSDGGWERAFFGQGTRLTVV.

This clone was counted only a few times. The chain links TRBV7-9 to TRBJ1-1; D is unclear. Germline CDR1 reads SEHNR; CDR2 reads FQNEAQ (reference sequence). V shed 3 bases and J shed 3 bases, with 11 bases lying between them. The CDR3 extends over 14 amino acids. CDR3 in amino acids: CASSLIREDTEAFF. The CDR3 region has the DNA TGTGCCAGCAGCTTGATTCGAGAGGACACTGAAGCTTTCTTT.

The chain has TRBV6-5 and TRBJ2-3, with 14 bases identical to TRBD2. CDR1 MNHEY and CDR2 SVGAGI come from the germline V gene. This CDR3 comprises 16 residues. The junction had 6 bases not matched to a gene; V was cut back by 4 bases and J by 6 bases. CDR3 coding DNA: TGTGCCAGCAGTTCTGGACTAGCGGGGGGAAGCGATACGCAGTATTTT. It is translated as CASSSGLAGGSDTQYF.

The V call is TRBV28, the J call TRBJ2-7; D call uncertain. The CDR3 runs 13 residues. V lost 2 bases and J 1 base, leaving 6 bases between the germline ends. Germline lookup yields CDR1 MDHEN and CDR2 SYDVKM. CDR3 sequence (DNA): TGTGCCAGCAGTTTACCCCGGTCCTACGAGCAGTACTTC. Translating it yields CASSLPRSYEQYF.

The chain carries TRBV19 and TRBJ2-3; D remains ambiguous. The germline gives CDR1 LNHDA, CDR2 SQIVND (reference sequence). V was trimmed by 4 bases and J by 4 bases, leaving 9 bases between them. The CDR3 extends over 13 amino acids. CDR3 DNA: TGTGCCAGTAGTAACCAGGCTGCAGATACGCAGTATTTT. Its protein product is CASSNQAADTQYF.

This sequence joins TRBV9 and TRBJ2-7; 10 bases fit TRBD1. CDR1 and CDR2 from the germline V gene are SGDLS and YYNGEE. Trimming cost V 0 bases and J 4 bases; bases outside gene matches: 7. CDR3 length equals 16 residues. The CDR3 loop is CASSVAPVGQGYEQYF. CDR3 nucleotide sequence: TGTGCCAGCAGCGTAGCTCCCGTGGGACAGGGGTACGAGCAGTACTTC.

In this sample, this clone turned up a few times. The gene calls are TRBV4-1 and TRBJ1-1, with D possibly being TRBD1 (6 bases). Germline V gene data show CDR1 as MGHRA and CDR2 as YSYEKL. The CDR3 is 14 residues long. V dropped 2 bases and J dropped 2 bases, with 9 bases sitting between them. CDR3 DNA: TGCGCCAGCAGCCAACCGGGACAAAACACTGAAGCTTTCTTT. This sequence encodes CASSQPGQNTEAFF.